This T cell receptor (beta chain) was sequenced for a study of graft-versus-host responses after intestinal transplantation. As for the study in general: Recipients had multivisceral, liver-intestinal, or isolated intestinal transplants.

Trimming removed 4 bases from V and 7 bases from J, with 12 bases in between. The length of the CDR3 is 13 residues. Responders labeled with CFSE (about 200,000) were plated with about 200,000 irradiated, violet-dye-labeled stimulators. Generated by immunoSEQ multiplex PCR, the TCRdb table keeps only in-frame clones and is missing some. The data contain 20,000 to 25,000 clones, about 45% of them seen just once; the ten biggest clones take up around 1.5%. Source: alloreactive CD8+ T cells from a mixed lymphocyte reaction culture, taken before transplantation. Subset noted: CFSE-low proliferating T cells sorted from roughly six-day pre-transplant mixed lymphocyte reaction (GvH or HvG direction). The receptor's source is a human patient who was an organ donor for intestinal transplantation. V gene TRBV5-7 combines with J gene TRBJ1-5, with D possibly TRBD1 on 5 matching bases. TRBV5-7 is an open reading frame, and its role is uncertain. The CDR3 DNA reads TGTGCCAGCAGCCTCCAGGGAGGCCAGCCCCAGCATTTT. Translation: CASSLQGGQPQHF.